This T cell receptor beta chain was found in a study of T-cell memory formation after mild COVID-19. TCRdb re-analysed the 5' RACE reads in MiXCR, keeping a single row per CDR3 protein. Of around 420,000 distinct CDR3 sequences listed, more than 20% were seen once; the top ten hold around 8.1%. In this sample, this clonotype turned up a few times. Its antigen is undetermined. Trimming took 4 bases from V and 8 from J, leaving 18 bases between them. This CDR3 contains 14 residues. Germline V gene data show CDR1 as SGHRS and CDR2 as YFSETQ. Study results and limitations: While clones contracting from day 15 to 85 were balanced between CD4 and CD8, later expanders leaned CD4+.

Material for sequencing was PBMCs or a T cell subset sorted from them (not recorded which). The V and J genes are TRBV5-1 and TRBJ1-2; the D gene is possibly TRBD1 (6 bases). The receptor comes from an adult woman who had mild COVID-19 (a few samples of this study predate the infection). Cell type and time point are not known. The chain's CDR3 is CASSRTGGVEGYTF. The CDR3 bases are TGCGCCAGCAGCCGCACCGGGGGCGTGGAGGGCTACACCTTC.